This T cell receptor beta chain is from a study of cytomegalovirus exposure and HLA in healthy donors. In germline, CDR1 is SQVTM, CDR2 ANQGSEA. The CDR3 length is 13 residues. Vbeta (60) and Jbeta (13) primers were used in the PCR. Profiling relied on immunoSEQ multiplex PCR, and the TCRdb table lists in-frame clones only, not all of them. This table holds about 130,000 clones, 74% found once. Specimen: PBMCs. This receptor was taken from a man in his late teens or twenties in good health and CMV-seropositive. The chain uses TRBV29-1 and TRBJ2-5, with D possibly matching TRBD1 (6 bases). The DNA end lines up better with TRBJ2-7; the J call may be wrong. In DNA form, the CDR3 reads TGCAGCGTTGATTTCGGACAGTCCTACGAGCAGTACTTC. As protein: CSVDFGQSYEQYF.